A single sample gave rise to the 22 T cell receptor beta chains below, sequenced in a study of cytomegalovirus exposure and HLA in healthy donors. Primers for the PCR totalled 60 Vbeta and 13 Jbeta. Sequencing was performed with immunoSEQ multiplex PCR; in TCRdb, only in-frame clones are kept and a portion is missing. The data hold a few hundred thousand clones, with approximately 82% observed a single time. Sample: PBMCs. These receptors were taken from a woman aged 40 to 50 in good health and CMV-seronegative.

The V call is TRBV7-6, the J call TRBJ2-3, with TRBD2 identical over 10 bases. J was trimmed by 4 bases and V by 2 bases; bases with no gene match: 3. This CDR3 comprises 15 residues. Germline-derived CDR1 and CDR2 are SGHVS and FNYEAQ. As DNA, the CDR3 is TGTGCCAGCAGCTTAATAGCGGGGGGACCAGATACGCAGTATTTT. Translating it yields CASSLIAGGPDTQYF.

This clone was observed a handful of times. The chain employs TRBV30 and TRBJ2-5; TRBD1 is a possible D gene (5 bases). The CDR3 loop spans 15 amino acids. The V end lost 1 base, the J end lost 2 bases, and 14 bases lay between the germline ends. Germline assignment: CDR1 GTSNPN and CDR2 SVGIG (reference sequence). CDR3 sequence reads: CAWSGLQENQETQYF. As DNA, the CDR3 is TGTGCCTGGAGTGGCCTACAGGAGAATCAAGAGACCCAGTACTTC.

This rearrangement joins TRBV2 to TRBJ1-1; D uncertain. V was shortened by 3 bases and J by 5 bases, with 10 bases between the two germline ends. The germline V gene has CDR1 SNHLY and CDR2 FYNNEI. The CDR3 totals 13 residues. CDR3 sequence (DNA): TGTGCCAGCAGTGAGCACGCCGGTACTGAAGCTTTCTTT. This codes for CASSEHAGTEAFF.

The chain carries TRBV30 and TRBJ2-7, with 10 bases aligning to TRBD1. The CDR3 is made up of 15 amino acids. Germline V gene data show CDR1 as GTSNPN and CDR2 as SVGIG (reference sequence). V shed 5 bases, J shed 7 bases, and the junction held 14 bases outside the gene matches. CDR3 bases: TGTGCCTGGGATAATACACGGACAGGGGGATGGGAGCAGTACTTC. Translated, it gives CAWDNTRTGGWEQYF.

The chain combines TRBV28 with TRBJ2-3, with TRBD1 as a possible D gene (5 bases). CDR3 length: 14 amino acids. V was trimmed by 8 bases and J by 8 bases, leaving 20 bases between them. Per germline, CDR1 MDHEN and CDR2 SYDVKM. DNA for the CDR3: TGTGCCAGCTTTTCGTCACAGGTTGCCAGTACGCAGTATTTT. Translating it yields CASFSSQVASTQYF.

The CDR3, as DNA: TGTGCCAGCAGTCCGCTACAGGGAAAGTATGGCTACACCTTC. Its translation is CASSPLQGKYGYTF. V usage is TRBV28 and J usage is TRBJ1-2; tentative D call: TRBD1 (6 bases). CDR3 length equals 14 residues. Germline values: CDR1 MDHEN, CDR2 SYDVKM. The ends were cut back, 5 bases at V and 5 bases at J, with 15 bases in the middle.

The V gene is TRBV30, the J gene TRBJ1-1; 8 bases are a match to TRBD1. Germline V gives CDR1 GTSNPN, CDR2 SVGIG (reference sequence). The CDR3 has 13 amino acids. The trim removed 0 bases at V and 10 bases at J, leaving 7 bases unmatched. The CDR3 loop is CAWSVQGEVTAFF. Here the CDR3 DNA reads TGTGCCTGGAGTGTACAGGGGGAGGTGACAGCTTTCTTT.

The CDR3 coding sequence is TGTGCCAGTAGTTCCGGGGGGCTAAGGCAGTTTCAGCCCCAGCATTTT. It encodes CASSSGGLRQFQPQHF. V is TRBV19 and J is TRBJ1-5; perhaps TRBD1 as D (6 bases). The CDR3 covers 16 residues. V lost 5 bases and J 6 bases, leaving 20 bases between the germline ends. The germline CDR1 and CDR2 sequences are LNHDA and SQIVND (reference sequence).

This sequence joins TRBV5-8 and TRBJ1-1; D gene ambiguous. V lost 0 bases and J lost 0, with 12 bases in between. CDR1 and CDR2 (germline): SGHTS, YDEGEE. The CDR3 runs to 16 residues. In DNA, the CDR3 is TGTGCCAGCAGCTTGGCCCTTAACAGCATGAACACTGAAGCTTTCTTT. Residues: CASSLALNSMNTEAFF.

The CDR3 sequence is CAISEEGEKLFF. CDR3 coding DNA: TGTGCCATCAGTGAGGAGGGTGAAAAACTGTTTTTT. The chain combines TRBV10-3 with TRBJ1-4; D not certain. CDR1 is ENHRY, CDR2 SYGVKD, per germline. The CDR3 has 12 amino acids. The V and J ends lost 2 bases and 7 bases respectively, with 5 bases between them.

The chain joins TRBV6-1 to TRBJ1-6; D not resolved. V lost 0 bases, J lost 0 bases, and 12 bases lay in between. Germline V gene data show CDR1 as MNHNS and CDR2 as SASEGT. The CDR3 sequence is 18 residues long. CDR3 residues: CASSEAGWPSSYNSPLHF. In DNA form, the CDR3 reads TGTGCCAGCAGTGAAGCCGGGTGGCCTAGCTCCTATAATTCACCCCTCCACTTT.

CDR3 bases: TGTGCCAGCAGGACCGAGCGGGGGGGTCACAATGAGCAGTTCTTC. Translated: CASRTERGGHNEQFF. The chain carries TRBV4-2 and TRBJ2-1; 10 positions agree with TRBD2. The trim removed 6 bases at V and 5 bases at J, leaving 7 bases unmatched. Germline V gives CDR1 LGHNA, CDR2 YNFKEQ. The CDR3 is 15 residues long.

This chain links TRBV19 with TRBJ2-4; possibly TRBD2 for D (6 bases). The germline V gene has CDR1 LNHDA and CDR2 SQIVND (reference sequence). Trimming took 5 bases from V and 0 from J, leaving 11 bases between them. This CDR3 is built from 15 residues. The CDR3 coding sequence is TGTGCCAGTAGTGGGGACTTACTAGCCAAAAACATTCAGTACTTC. This encodes CASSGDLLAKNIQYF.

J is TRBJ1-5 and V is TRBV10-2; 8 bases match TRBD1. Per the germline V gene, CDR1 is WSHSY and CDR2 is SAAADI. The CDR3 sequence is 17 residues long. After removal of 0 bases from V and 0 bases from J, the junction contained 4 bases not matched to a gene. CDR3 bases: TGCGCCAGCAGTGAGTCGGGGACAGGCTATAGCAATCAGCCCCAGCATTTT. This sequence encodes CASSESGTGYSNQPQHF.

Only one count was recorded for this clone. V gene TRBV11-3 combines with J gene TRBJ1-1, with D possibly matching TRBD1 (6 bases). With 5 bases removed from V and 4 bases from J, the gap between germline ends came to 17 bases. This CDR3 has 15 residues. Germline V gene sequence: CDR1 SGHNT, CDR2 YENEEA. The CDR3 nucleotides are TGTGCCAGCAGCCCCCCGGGGGGGCTGAGCACTGAAGCTTTCTTT. Its protein is CASSPPGGLSTEAFF.

In this sample, this clone turned up once. The J gene is TRBJ1-2, the V gene TRBV18; 7 positions agree with TRBD1. The CDR3 is 15 residues long. Looked up from germline, CDR1 is KGHSH and CDR2 is LQKENI. With 2 bases clipped from V and 8 bases from J, the junction kept 11 bases outside the gene matches. The DNA for the CDR3 is TGTGCCAGCTCACCAGACCGGGACAGCGCGAGAGGCTACACCTTC. It specifies CASSPDRDSARGYTF.

The rearrangement uses TRBV27 and TRBJ2-5; 8 bases are a match to TRBD2. The CDR3 extends over 15 amino acids. Germline V gene lookup returns CDR1 MNHEY and CDR2 SMNVEV (reference sequence). V gave up 6 bases and J gave up 1 base; unmatched junction bases: 7. This CDR3 reads CASSPTSGFQETQYF. The CDR3 DNA reads TGTGCCAGCAGCCCTACTAGCGGTTTCCAAGAGACCCAGTACTTC.

This clone was seen a single time. The chain recombines TRBV27 with TRBJ2-7, with 7 bases matching TRBD2. The germline gives CDR1 MNHEY, CDR2 SMNVEV (reference sequence). CDR3 length: 13 residues. The V gene end was trimmed by 9 bases and the J gene end by 4 bases; junction bases not matched to a gene: 9. The CDR3 sequence is CASGNGGVYEQYF. CDR3 DNA sequence: TGTGCCAGTGGTAATGGGGGGGTTTACGAGCAGTACTTC.

The chain joins TRBV6-5 to TRBJ2-2; D ambiguous. V was trimmed by 2 bases and J by 6 bases, leaving 16 bases between them. Germline CDR1 and CDR2: MNHEY and SVGAGI. The CDR3 consists of 16 residues. The chain's CDR3 is CASSYTLFSLAGELFF. CDR3 sequence (DNA): TGTGCCAGCAGTTACACACTTTTCTCGCTAGCCGGGGAGCTGTTTTTT.

The chain is built from TRBV6-1 and TRBJ2-3; perhaps TRBD2 as D (6 bases). With 10 bases removed from V and 3 bases from J, the gap between germline ends came to 17 bases. Germline loops: CDR1 MNHNS, CDR2 SASEGT. The CDR3 spans 14 residues. CDR3 sequence reads: CATLSTRETDTQYF. CDR3 in DNA: TGTGCCACCCTTTCGACCCGGGAGACAGATACGCAGTATTTT.

This clone was counted between two and nine times. The gene calls are TRBV7-2 and TRBJ2-7, with D tentatively TRBD1 (5 bases). Germline CDR1 reads SGHTA; CDR2 reads FQGNSA. The CDR3 runs to 14 residues. V was trimmed by 7 bases and J by 5 bases, leaving 18 bases between them. The chain's CDR3 is CASKFGWGLDEQYF. The CDR3 DNA is TGTGCCAGCAAGTTTGGATGGGGCCTCGACGAGCAGTACTTC.

The J gene is TRBJ1-4, the V gene TRBV19, with a possible D match to TRBD1 (6 bases). V gave up 8 bases and J gave up 4 bases, with 11 bases separating them. The CDR3 sequence is 13 residues long. Germline V gene lookup returns CDR1 LNHDA and CDR2 SQIVND (reference sequence). The chain's CDR3 is CASGQRFNEKLFF. The DNA of the CDR3 is TGTGCCAGTGGACAGCGCTTTAATGAAAAACTGTTTTTT.